Below are 29 T cell receptor beta chains sequenced from a single sample in a study of cytomegalovirus exposure and HLA in healthy donors. Produced via immunoSEQ multiplex PCR; TCRdb's table is partial and in-frame only. The data contain 100,000 to 150,000 clones, roughly 89% of them singletons. Sequenced: PBMCs. Receptor source: a woman aged 18-29 years in good health and CMV-seronegative.

This clone was picked up a small number of times. The V call is TRBV28, the J call TRBJ1-2, with TRBD1 matching 10 bases. V dropped 5 bases and J dropped 5; count of bases not matched to a gene: 2. Germline V lookup: CDR1 MDHEN, CDR2 SYDVKM. The CDR3 length is 13 residues. For the CDR3, the DNA is TGTGCCAGCAGTCCGGGACAGGGGTATGGCTACACCTTC. This sequence encodes CASSPGQGYGYTF.

The chain carries TRBV2 and TRBJ1-1; tentative D call: TRBD1 (5 bases). V gave up 7 bases and J gave up 0 bases, with 12 bases separating them. The CDR3 consists of 14 residues. Looked up from germline, CDR1 is SNHLY and CDR2 is FYNNEI. CDR3 sequence reads: CASTRALMNTEAFF. The CDR3 region has the DNA TGTGCCAGCACCAGGGCCTTGATGAACACTGAAGCTTTCTTT.

This chain uses TRBV4-3 with TRBJ2-1; a weak D match, TRBD2 (6 bases). This CDR3 comprises 16 residues. Germline V gives CDR1 LGHNA, CDR2 YSLEER. Deletions cut 0 bases from V and 1 base from J, with 10 bases between. The CDR3 DNA is TGCGCCAGCAGCCAAGATGGGGGAGGTTCCTACAATGAGCAGTTCTTC. As protein: CASSQDGGGSYNEQFF.

This chain uses TRBV6-1 with TRBJ1-5; D perhaps matches TRBD1 (5 bases). The CDR3 runs to 15 residues. Deletions cut 2 bases from V and 6 bases from J, with 14 bases between. CDR1 MNHNS and CDR2 SASEGT come from the germline V gene. CDR3: CASSETGGISQPQHF. The DNA for the CDR3 is TGTGCCAGCAGTGAAACTGGGGGGATAAGTCAGCCCCAGCATTTT.

This clone was seen repeatedly, ten times or more. J is TRBJ1-5 and V is TRBV6-4, with D unresolved. CDR1 MRHNA and CDR2 SNTAGT come from the germline V gene. V was trimmed by 3 bases and J by 0 bases, leaving 3 bases between them. The length of the CDR3 is 13 residues. CDR3 coding DNA: TGTGCCAGCAGTGAACATAGCAATCAGCCCCAGCATTTT. Amino acid sequence: CASSEHSNQPQHF.

This clone was observed a single time. This chain links TRBV6-1 with TRBJ2-3; D not resolved. This CDR3 spans 15 amino acids. Germline V gene lookup returns CDR1 MNHNS and CDR2 SASEGT. The V end lost 6 bases, the J end lost 1 base, and 14 bases lay between the germline ends. The CDR3 region is CASSLLGVGTDTQYF. The DNA for the CDR3 is TGTGCCAGCAGCCTTCTAGGTGTCGGCACAGATACGCAGTATTTT.

This clone was observed a single time. The gene calls are TRBV10-2 and TRBJ2-7; 11 bases line up with TRBD2. Trimming cost V 3 bases and J 6 bases; bases outside gene matches: 4. Germline lookup yields CDR1 WSHSY and CDR2 SAAADI. The CDR3 extends over 14 amino acids. The CDR3 DNA is TGCGCCAGCAGTGAAACTAGCGGGAGTACCGAGCAGTACTTC. Translating it yields CASSETSGSTEQYF.

The chain is built from TRBV4-2 and TRBJ2-2; 7 nucleotides line up with TRBD2. Unmatched junction bases numbered 10, after V lost 10 bases and J lost 5 bases. This CDR3 contains 14 residues. Germline assignment: CDR1 LGHNA and CDR2 YNFKEQ. CDR3 bases: TGTGCCACCGGTAGCGGGTGGGATACCGGGGAGCTGTTTTTT. Protein: CATGSGWDTGELFF.

The chain employs TRBV14 and TRBJ2-7; D is unclear. This CDR3 spans 14 amino acids. The V gene lost 0 bases and the J gene lost 4 bases, with 10 bases spanning the gap. The germline gives CDR1 SGHDN, CDR2 FVKESK. The CDR3 sequence is CASSQDGFRYEQYF. Written as DNA, the CDR3 is TGTGCCAGCAGCCAAGATGGTTTCCGGTACGAGCAGTACTTC.

The chain is built from TRBV29-1 and TRBJ2-7, with D perhaps matching TRBD1 (6 bases). The CDR3 consists of 12 residues. Between the trimmed V and J ends, which lost 6 bases and 2 bases, there was a span of 11 bases. Looked up from germline, CDR1 is SQVTM and CDR2 is ANQGSEA. The CDR3 coding sequence is TGCAGCGTAATACAGGGCCCCTACGAGCAGTACTTC. Amino acids: CSVIQGPYEQYF.

This chain links TRBV10-2 with TRBJ1-5; D possibly corresponds to TRBD1 (5 bases). Germline CDR1 WSHSY, CDR2 SAAADI. Trimming shortened V by 10 bases and J by 1 base, and 14 bases separated the two germline ends. The CDR3 extends over 14 amino acids. Here the CDR3 reads CATRWGSSNQPQHF. As DNA, the CDR3 is TGCGCCACTCGTTGGGGCAGCAGCAATCAGCCCCAGCATTTT.

The chain uses TRBV28 and TRBJ1-2; perhaps TRBD1 as D (5 bases). Per the germline V gene, CDR1 is MDHEN and CDR2 is SYDVKM. The CDR3 is 16 residues long. With 2 bases removed from V and 1 base from J, the gap between germline ends came to 14 bases. CDR3 DNA sequence: TGTGCCAGCAGTTTACCCCGGGGGTCCTATAACTATGGCTACACCTTC. This codes for CASSLPRGSYNYGYTF.

V gene TRBV29-1 combines with J gene TRBJ1-2; D might be TRBD1 (5 bases). The CDR3 has 11 residues. Per germline, CDR1 SQVTM and CDR2 ANQGSEA. Trimming pared 4 bases from V and 8 bases from J, leaving 11 bases between. The CDR3 protein is CSVAVGGGYTF. The CDR3 region has the DNA TGCAGCGTTGCTGTGGGGGGGGGCTACACCTTC.

This clone was observed a handful of times. The chain recombines TRBV7-9 with TRBJ2-7; D is ambiguous. Germline values: CDR1 SEHNR, CDR2 FQNEAQ (reference sequence). Trimming pared 3 bases from V and 6 bases from J, leaving 9 bases between. There are 12 residues in the CDR3. The CDR3 here is CASSLFPGEQYV. DNA of the CDR3: TGTGCCAGCAGCTTGTTTCCAGGCGAGCAGTACGTC.

V gene TRBV30 combines with J gene TRBJ2-5; no definite D call. Trimming left V 0 bases short and J 4 bases short, with 15 bases between. The CDR3 loop spans 15 amino acids. Germline CDR1 GTSNPN, CDR2 SVGIG (reference sequence). CDR3 loop: CAWSVHVNSRETQYF. DNA for the CDR3: TGTGCCTGGAGTGTACACGTCAACAGCCGAGAGACCCAGTACTTC.

The J gene is TRBJ1-2, the V gene TRBV7-6; 8 bases are a match to TRBD1. The CDR3 contains 16 residues. Germline CDR1 is SGHVS and CDR2 is FNYEAQ. The trim removed 5 bases at V and 4 bases at J, leaving 12 bases unmatched. The CDR3 DNA is TGTGCCAGCAGCCCCTTGGGGCAGGGGGCCACCTATGGCTACACCTTC. Amino acids: CASSPLGQGATYGYTF.

The V call is TRBV4-3, the J call TRBJ2-7; 7 nucleotides line up with TRBD2. Germline trimming cut 3 bases from V and 7 bases from J; bases unmatched to any gene: 9. The length of the CDR3 is 14 residues. From germline, CDR1 is LGHNA and CDR2 YSLEER. Here the CDR3 DNA reads TGCGCCAGCAGCCAGCAGCGGGATCGTTGGGAGCAGTACTTC. This translates into CASSQQRDRWEQYF.

J is TRBJ2-3 and V is TRBV27, with 7 positions matching TRBD2. Losses at the gene ends were 5 bases for V and 2 bases for J; bases not matched to a gene: 4. Per the germline V gene, CDR1 is MNHEY and CDR2 is SMNVEV (reference sequence). The CDR3 sequence is 14 residues long. For the CDR3, the DNA is TGTGCCAGCAGTAACCTAGCGGCCACAGATACGCAGTATTTT. Protein: CASSNLAATDTQYF.

This sequence joins TRBV14 and TRBJ1-5; 9 positions match TRBD1. V gave up 4 bases and J gave up 6 bases; unmatched junction bases: 13. The length of the CDR3 is 17 residues. Germline CDR1 SGHDN, CDR2 FVKESK. The chain's CDR3 is CASSPFRPGQGVQPQHF. The CDR3 bases are TGTGCCAGCAGCCCATTCCGTCCGGGACAGGGAGTTCAGCCCCAGCATTTT.

This clone is a singleton in its sample. The rearrangement uses TRBV15 and TRBJ2-1; TRBD2 matches at 8 bases. V dropped 7 bases and J dropped 8; count of bases not matched to a gene: 19. Per germline, CDR1 LNHNV and CDR2 YYDKDF (reference sequence). CDR3 size: 17 residues. The CDR3 protein is CATTPRPGLGGRDEQFF. For the CDR3, the DNA is TGTGCCACCACCCCCCGACCGGGACTAGGGGGTCGGGATGAGCAGTTCTTC. The full variable domain, its missing parts supplied by reference TRBV15 and TRBJ2-1, is DAMVIQNPRYQVTQFGKPVTLSCSQTLNHNVMYWYQQKSSQAPKLLFHYYDKDFNNEADTPDNFQSRRPNTSFCFLDIRSPGLGDTAMYLCATTPRPGLGGRDEQFFGPGTRLTVL.

This sequence joins TRBV2 and TRBJ2-3; maybe TRBD2 (6 bases). The CDR3 runs 16 residues. The V gene's germline CDR1 is SNHLY and CDR2 FYNNEI. Trimming took off 3 bases at V and 2 bases at J, with 15 bases between the two ends. The CDR3 reads CASSEGPGVATDTQYF. For the CDR3, the DNA is TGTGCCAGCAGTGAGGGCCCGGGAGTAGCCACAGATACGCAGTATTTT.

This clone was observed once. V usage is TRBV29-1 and J usage is TRBJ2-5, with TRBD1 identical over 11 bases. The end of the DNA fits TRBJ2-7 better, so the J call may be wrong. In germline, CDR1 is SQVTM, CDR2 ANQGSEA. The CDR3 has 14 residues. The CDR3 here is CSVQGQGGYHEQYF. Written as DNA, the CDR3 is TGCAGCGTTCAGGGACAGGGGGGATACCACGAGCAGTACTTC.

The rearrangement links TRBV28 to TRBJ1-5; D unresolved. Trimming removed 4 bases from V and 0 bases from J, with 7 bases in between. CDR1 MDHEN and CDR2 SYDVKM come from the germline V gene. The CDR3 length is 14 residues. This CDR3 reads CASSSSYSNQPQHF. CDR3 sequence (DNA): TGTGCCAGCAGTTCCAGTTATAGCAATCAGCCCCAGCATTTT.

V usage is TRBV6-1 and J usage is TRBJ1-6, with 7 bases that match TRBD1. Germline V gene data show CDR1 as MNHNS and CDR2 as SASEGT. V lost 2 bases to trimming and J lost 0 bases; unmatched junction nucleotides: 4. The CDR3 contains 17 residues. The CDR3 bases are TGTGCCAGCAGTGAACAGGGGGTGGGCTCCTATAATTCACCCCTCCACTTT. Translation: CASSEQGVGSYNSPLHF.

This rearrangement joins TRBV28 to TRBJ2-1; 13 nucleotides line up with TRBD2. CDR1 and CDR2 (germline): MDHEN, SYDVKM. The junction had 15 bases not matched to a gene; V was cut back by 7 bases and J by 15 bases. The CDR3 is 15 residues long. The CDR3 spells CASTDPTSGRQLGFF. DNA of the CDR3: TGTGCCAGCACCGATCCGACTAGCGGGAGGCAGTTGGGGTTCTTC.

The chain is built from TRBV5-1 and TRBJ1-3; the D gene is possibly TRBD1 (6 bases). Germline CDR1 SGHRS, CDR2 YFSETQ. Between the trimmed V and J ends, which lost 4 bases and 0 bases, there was a span of 11 bases. The CDR3 totals 15 residues. CDR3 amino acids: CASSDTGSSGNTIYF. In DNA form, the CDR3 reads TGCGCCAGCAGCGACACAGGGAGCTCTGGAAACACCATATATTTT.

V usage is TRBV7-2 and J usage is TRBJ2-5; TRBD1 is a possible D gene (6 bases). V shed 7 bases and J shed 4 bases, with 19 bases lying between them. The CDR3 sequence is 15 residues long. Per germline, CDR1 SGHTA and CDR2 FQGNSA. Here the CDR3 DNA reads TGTGCCAGCACCACCGGGACACTCTCGTCAGAGACCCAGTACTTC. Protein sequence: CASTTGTLSSETQYF.

This chain joins TRBV28 and TRBJ1-4; TRBD1 matches at 7 bases. V lost 3 bases and J lost 4; bases outside the gene matches: 11. There are 17 residues in the CDR3. Germline CDR1 and CDR2: MDHEN and SYDVKM. CDR3 amino acids: CASSLSLQGEYNEKLFF. The CDR3 coding sequence is TGTGCCAGCAGTTTGAGTCTGCAGGGGGAATATAATGAAAAACTGTTTTTT. Variable domain in full (rest from reference TRBV28 and TRBJ1-4): DVKVTQSSRYLVKRTGEKVFLECVQDMDHENMFWYRQDPGLGLRLIYFSYDVKMKEKGDIPEGYSVSREKKERFSLILESASTNQTSMYLCASSLSLQGEYNEKLFFGSGTQLSVL.

This chain connects TRBV7-9 to TRBJ1-2; D is perhaps TRBD1 (5 bases). V shed 3 bases and J shed 1 base, with 12 bases lying between them. CDR1 and CDR2 (germline): SEHNR, FQNEAQ (reference sequence). The CDR3 runs 15 residues. CDR3 DNA: TGTGCCAGCAGCTTGGGGAGGGACCTTAACTATGGCTACACCTTC. Translating it yields CASSLGRDLNYGYTF.